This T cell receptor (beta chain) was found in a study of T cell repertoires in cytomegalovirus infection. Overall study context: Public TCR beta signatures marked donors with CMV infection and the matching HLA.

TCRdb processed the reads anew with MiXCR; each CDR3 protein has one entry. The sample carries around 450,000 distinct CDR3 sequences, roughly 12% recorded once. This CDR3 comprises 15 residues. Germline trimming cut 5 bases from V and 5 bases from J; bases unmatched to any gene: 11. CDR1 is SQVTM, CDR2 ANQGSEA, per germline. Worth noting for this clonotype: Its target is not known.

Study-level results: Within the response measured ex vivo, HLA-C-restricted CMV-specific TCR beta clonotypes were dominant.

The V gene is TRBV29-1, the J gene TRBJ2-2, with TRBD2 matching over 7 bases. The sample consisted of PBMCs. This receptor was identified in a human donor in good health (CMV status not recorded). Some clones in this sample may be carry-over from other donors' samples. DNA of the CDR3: TGCAGCGTTCGAGAGGCGGGAGTGGTTACCGGGGAGCTGTTTTTT. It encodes CSVREAGVVTGELFF.